The sequence of this T cell receptor (beta chain) was determined in a study of tissue T cells after allogeneic stem cell transplantation. In the case of this clone: Its specificity is unknown. All gene names here are mouse names. The read finishes 1 residue shy of the CDR3 end, and the germline J gene is used to complete it.

Sequencing of TCRbeta CDR3 at survey depth gave sequences and template counts. Here immunoSEQ multiplex PCR was the method, and the copy in TCRdb shows in-frame clones only, minus some. The sample consists of 4,800 or so clones, less than 35% of them appearing once. V shed 0 bases, J shed 3 bases, and the junction held 4 bases outside the gene matches. Germline V gives CDR1 SGHSN, CDR2 HYEKVE. The CDR3 length is 15 residues. Noted time point: mouse harvest day 14 after allogeneic transplant. The graft held 10^6 splenic CD5+ T cells and 10^7 T-cell-depleted bone marrow cells. Study outcomes and limitations: In patients and mice, blood and spleen missed much of tissue repertoire. Shared clones across patients were few; motif clustering revealed tissue-specific shared signatures.

Sequenced sample: skin. The gene calls are TRBV12-1 and TRBJ2-3; 8 nucleotides align to TRBD2. This clonotype was sampled from a female BALB/c mouse given C57BL/6 T cells with graft-versus-host disease after an allogeneic hematopoietic cell transplant. The CDR3: CASSLVRGGAETLYF. CDR3 DNA (partial): TGTGCCAGCTCTCTCGTGCGGGGGGGCGCAGAAACGCTGTAT.